The rows below give T cell receptor beta chains drawn from one sample of a study of technical replicates of blood from several donors. Libraries were prepared by immunoSEQ multiplex PCR; TCRdb keeps only in-frame clonotypes and omits some of them. This table has approximately 76,000 clones, 75% to 95% appearing once. Sample: T cells isolated from PBMCs. Every receptor here comes from a human donor in good health. Each CDR3 is given with its conserved first and last residue. The order of the fields is V gene, clone size, D gene, J gene, CDR3 protein, CDR3 DNA. D genes are given only for firm matches. Part of the rows lack a size; the others show once, few, many or a class for expanded clones.

V gene: TRBV6-5
clone size: .
D gene: .
J gene: TRBJ1-2
CDR3 protein: CASSLVGGDYGYTF
CDR3 DNA: TGTGCCAGCAGTTTGGTGGGGGGAGACTATGGCTACACCTTC

V gene: TRBV15
clone size: once
D gene: .
J gene: TRBJ2-5
CDR3 protein: CATRRDSQETQYF
CDR3 DNA: TGTGCCACCAGAAGAGACAGTCAAGAGACCCAGTACTTC

V gene: TRBV6-1
clone size: .
D gene: TRBD1
J gene: TRBJ1-5
CDR3 protein: CASSEGDRENQPQHF
CDR3 DNA: TGTGCCAGCAGTGAAGGCGACAGGGAAAATCAGCCCCAGCATTTT

V gene: TRBV6-1
clone size: .
D gene: .
J gene: TRBJ1-4
CDR3 protein: CASSAPVKPLEKLFF
CDR3 DNA: TGTGCCAGCAGCGCCCCTGTGAAGCCCTTAGAAAAACTGTTTTTT

V gene: TRBV19
clone size: once
D gene: TRBD2
J gene: TRBJ2-7
CDR3 protein: CASSISLAGGYEQYF
CDR3 DNA: TGTGCCAGTAGTATATCTCTAGCGGGAGGCTACGAGCAGTACTTC

V gene: TRBV28
clone size: .
D gene: TRBD1
J gene: TRBJ1-5
CDR3 protein: CASSSPGTGGNQPQHF
CDR3 DNA: TGTGCCAGCAGTTCACCCGGGACAGGGGGCAATCAGCCCCAGCATTTT

V gene: TRBV4-2
clone size: once
D gene: .
J gene: TRBJ2-5
CDR3 protein: CASSQEIANQETQYF
CDR3 DNA: TGTGCCAGCAGCCAAGAAATAGCTAACCAAGAGACCCAGTACTTC

V gene: TRBV27
clone size: .
D gene: .
J gene: TRBJ1-2
CDR3 protein: CASSLGRGYRNGYTF
CDR3 DNA: TGTGCCAGCAGTTTAGGAAGAGGTTATAGGAATGGCTACACCTTC

V gene: TRBV6-4
clone size: .
D gene: TRBD2
J gene: TRBJ2-2
CDR3 protein: CASSVSGTGITGELFF
CDR3 DNA: TGTGCCAGCAGTGTAAGCGGGACCGGGATCACCGGGGAGCTGTTTTTT

V gene: TRBV5-1
clone size: .
D gene: TRBD2
J gene: TRBJ2-1
CDR3 protein: CASSLGLAEPYYNEQFF
CDR3 DNA: TGCGCCAGCAGCTTGGGACTAGCGGAACCTTACTACAATGAGCAGTTCTTC

V gene: TRBV7-9
clone size: .
D gene: TRBD2
J gene: TRBJ2-7
CDR3 protein: CASSPFSGGAVGYEQYF
CDR3 DNA: TGTGCCAGCAGCCCCTTTAGCGGGGGGGCCGTCGGCTACGAGCAGTACTTC